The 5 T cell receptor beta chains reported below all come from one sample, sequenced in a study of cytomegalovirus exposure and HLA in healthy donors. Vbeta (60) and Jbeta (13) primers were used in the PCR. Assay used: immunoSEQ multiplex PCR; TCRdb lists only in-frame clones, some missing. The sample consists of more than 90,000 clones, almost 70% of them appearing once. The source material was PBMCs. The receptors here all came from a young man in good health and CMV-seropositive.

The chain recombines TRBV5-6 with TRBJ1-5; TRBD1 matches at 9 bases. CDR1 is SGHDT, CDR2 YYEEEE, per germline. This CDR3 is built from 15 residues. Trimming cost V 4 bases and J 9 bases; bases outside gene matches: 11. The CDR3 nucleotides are TGTGCCAGCAGCGTCGGGACAGGGCCAAGGCGGCCCCAGCATTTT. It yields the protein CASSVGTGPRRPQHF.

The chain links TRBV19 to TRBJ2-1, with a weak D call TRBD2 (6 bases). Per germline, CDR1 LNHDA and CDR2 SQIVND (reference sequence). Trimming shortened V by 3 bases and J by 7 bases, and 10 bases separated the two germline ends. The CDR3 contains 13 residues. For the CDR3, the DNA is TGTGCCAGTAGTATGGGGCGGGAAAATGAGCAGTTCTTC. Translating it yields CASSMGRENEQFF.

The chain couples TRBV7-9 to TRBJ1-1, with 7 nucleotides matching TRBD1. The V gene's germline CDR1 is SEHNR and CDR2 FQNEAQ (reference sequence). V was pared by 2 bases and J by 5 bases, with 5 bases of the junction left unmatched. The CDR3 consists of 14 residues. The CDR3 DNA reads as TGTGCCAGCAGCTTACAAAGGGGACAGACTGAAGCTTTCTTT. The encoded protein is CASSLQRGQTEAFF.

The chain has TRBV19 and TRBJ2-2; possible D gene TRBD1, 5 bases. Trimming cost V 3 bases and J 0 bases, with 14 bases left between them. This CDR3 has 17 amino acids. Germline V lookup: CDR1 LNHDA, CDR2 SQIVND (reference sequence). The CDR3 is CASSILVQDPNTGELFF. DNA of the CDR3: TGTGCCAGTAGTATTCTAGTACAGGACCCGAACACCGGGGAGCTGTTTTTT.

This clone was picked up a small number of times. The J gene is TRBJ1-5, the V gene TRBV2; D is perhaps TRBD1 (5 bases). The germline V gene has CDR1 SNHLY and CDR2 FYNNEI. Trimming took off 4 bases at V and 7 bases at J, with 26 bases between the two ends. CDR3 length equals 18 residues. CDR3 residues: CASSATRRKGTSGQPQHF. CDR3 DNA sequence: TGTGCCAGCAGTGCCACCCGACGTAAAGGGACTAGTGGGCAGCCCCAGCATTTT.